Described below is a single TCR beta chain sequence and its context. It lacks a known antigen. No much larger clone is present one base from it, and per-base qualities are unavailable. The record originates from a study of blood T cell repertoires in COVID-19 (TCRdb year 2020). About the study as a whole: The collaborator samples originated in the United States, Italy and Spain and spanned the acute and convalescent phases of COVID-19. The prospective study material was composed of cDNA or gDNA derived from T cells, B-cell-depleted T cells, or PBMCs. The dataset comprised deeply sampled blood TCRbeta repertoires from subjects exposed to, actively infected with, or recovered from COVID-19. The repertoires were made available in a free public database intended to serve as a resource for research on the immune response to SARS-CoV-2. Samples were obtained from the ongoing ImmuneRACE study (first 160 participants) and from over 1,000 subjects provided by 6 global collaborators. Sample metadata almost always included a de-identified subject ID, COVID-19 status, age in years and sex. Where available, HLA class I and class II types were obtained from metadata supplied by the sample provider rather than from assay-based typing. Overall study results and their limits: How much clinical and demographic metadata was included differed by source and by participant, and the metadata was provided uncurated.

Each collaborating institution followed its own protocols to collect whole blood in K2EDTA tubes. For TCRbeta analysis, collaborator samples were shipped as frozen whole blood, as isolated PBMCs, or as DNA extracted from either sample type. The immunoSEQ Assay, a bias-controlled multiplex PCR, was used to amplify TCRbeta CDR3 regions from genomic DNA. Per the original workflow: Within the assay, amplification of reference gene primers was used to estimate how many nucleated cells each sample contained. To quantify the absolute abundance of each unique TCRbeta CDR3 rearrangement, sequence reads were collapsed and filtered. For each sample, productive Simpson clonality was calculated as the square root of Simpson's diversity index across productive rearrangements. Not all clones reach the TCRdb copy of this immuneACCESS table, which keeps in-frame sequences only. Checked studies attribute under half of the gap to unresolved V genes and leave the rest unexplained. V, J and clone size reflect that table, while D and trimming were determined from the DNA. Here the sample has approximately 180,000 clones; 80% to 90% occur a single time. Roughly 1.6% of the sample lies in the top ten.

The source of this sequence is a woman aged 50 to 65 with acute or convalescent COVID-19. Material: peripheral blood.

In nucleotides, the sequence is TGTGCCAGCAGCTCGGGACAGGCCACAGATACGCAGTATTTT. This translates into CASSSGQATDTQYF. Recombination linked TRBV7-3 to TRBJ2-3; TRBD1 agrees with 8 junctional bases. V has 4 bases trimmed and J has 2 bases trimmed; junction bases matching no gene number 2. Per the germline V gene, SGHTA is the CDR1 and FQGTGA is the CDR2. The CDR3 contains 14 residues, cysteine and phenylalanine counted. The entry retains the CDR3 DNA only, 42 bases that are in frame from base 1.